This T cell receptor beta chain appears in the sequencing data of a study of identical twins. A universal primer site was incorporated via template switching, and the cDNA contained unique molecular identifiers. A single record per CDR3 protein comes from TCRdb applying MiXCR to the 5' RACE reads. The table includes fewer than 350,000 distinct CDR3 sequences, about 8.1% detected once. Between the trimmed V and J ends, which lost 1 base and 9 bases, there was a span of 15 bases. Germline CDR1 reads SNHLY; CDR2 reads FYNNEI. The CDR3 covers 14 residues. The table lists this clonotype with a few counts. These records were also assigned to another study, of yellow fever vaccine responses in identical twins.

The sequence derives from a woman aged 18-29 years in good health. The material sequenced was memory (CD45RO+) T cells sorted from blood. The V gene is TRBV2, the J gene TRBJ2-5; the D is unclear. In nucleotides, the CDR3 is TGTGCCAGCAGTGAAGGAGTTGTCAGTCAGGCCCAGTACTTC. This codes for CASSEGVVSQAQYF. The full variable domain, with the rest looked up from reference TRBV2 and TRBJ2-5, is EPEVTQTPSHQVTQMGQEVILRCVPISNHLYFYWYRQILGQKVEFLVSFYNNEISEKSEIFDDQFSVERPDGSNFTLKIRSTKLEDSAMYFCASSEGVVSQAQYFGPGTRLLVL.